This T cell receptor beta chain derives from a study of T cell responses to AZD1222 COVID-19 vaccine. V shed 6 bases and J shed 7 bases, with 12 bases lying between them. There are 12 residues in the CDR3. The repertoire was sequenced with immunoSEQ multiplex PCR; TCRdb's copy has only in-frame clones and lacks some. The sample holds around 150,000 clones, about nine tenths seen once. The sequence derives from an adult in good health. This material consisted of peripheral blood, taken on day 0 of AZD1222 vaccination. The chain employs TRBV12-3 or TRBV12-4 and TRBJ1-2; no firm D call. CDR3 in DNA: TGTGCCAGCAGCCGTCAGGTCGTTGGCTACACCTTC. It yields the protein CASSRQVVGYTF.